This TCR beta chain derives from a study of cytomegalovirus exposure and HLA in healthy donors. General study points: Specificity of three CMV-associated chains for CMV antigens was verified in vitro.

This clone was picked up a small number of times. Its antigen is currently unknown. The CDR3 has 13 residues. In germline, CDR1 is SGHNT, CDR2 YENEEA. Trimming pared 5 bases from V and 7 bases from J, leaving 14 bases between. The PCR employed 60 Vbeta primers together with 13 Jbeta primers. Clones were sequenced by immunoSEQ multiplex PCR, and TCRdb holds only the in-frame ones, with some missing. Of about 200,000 clones listed, roughly three quarters are singletons. J is TRBJ1-1 and V is TRBV11-3, with D uncertain. Source material: PBMCs. The receptor was isolated from a male donor in good health and CMV-seropositive. Written as DNA, the CDR3 is TGTGCCAGCAGCACTATCTCGGGTGGTGAAGCTTTCTTT. Protein product: CASSTISGGEAFF. Combining the CDR3 with reference TRBV11-3 and TRBJ1-1 gives the whole variable domain EAGVVQSPRYKIIEKKQPVAFWCNPISGHNTLYWYLQNLGQGPELLIRYENEEAVDDSQLPKDRFSAERLKGVDSTLKIQPAELGDSAVYLCASSTISGGEAFFGQGTRLTVV.